The 16 T cell receptor beta chains below were found in one sample sequenced in a study of CD8 T cell repertoires and HIV-1 epitope variants. Sequencing was performed with immunoSEQ multiplex PCR; in TCRdb, only in-frame clones are kept and a portion is missing. The data hold some 4,500 clones, with around 64% observed a single time. No antigens are known for them. The source material was cultured CD8+ T cells derived from PBMCs. The receptors were gathered from a male donor with HIV.

The chain employs TRBV6-6 and TRBJ1-5, with D unclear. In germline, CDR1 is MNHNY, CDR2 SVGAGI (reference sequence). Trimming cost V 2 bases and J 5 bases, with 10 bases left between them. The CDR3 spans 14 residues. Here the CDR3 reads CASSYTVTDQPQHF. The CDR3 nucleotides are TGTGCCAGCAGTTACACCGTAACTGATCAGCCCCAGCATTTT.

V and J are TRBV28 and TRBJ1-4; unclear D gene. Looked up from germline, CDR1 is MDHEN and CDR2 is SYDVKM. Between the trimmed V and J ends, which lost 2 bases and 0 bases, there was a span of 10 bases. This CDR3 comprises 16 residues. The CDR3 nucleotides are TGTGCCAGCAGTTTACTAGTTGATTCAACTAATGAAAAACTGTTTTTT. Translated, it gives CASSLLVDSTNEKLFF.

The gene calls are TRBV28 and TRBJ2-7; 8 bases line up with TRBD1. This CDR3 contains 14 residues. Germline V gene lookup returns CDR1 MDHEN and CDR2 SYDVKM. V lost 4 bases to trimming and J lost 6 bases; unmatched junction nucleotides: 8. The CDR3: CASSSSDRVGEQYF. CDR3 sequence (DNA): TGTGCCAGCAGTTCATCGGACAGGGTCGGCGAGCAGTACTTC.

This chain joins TRBV5-1 and TRBJ1-1; possibly TRBD1 for D (5 bases). Germline V gene lookup returns CDR1 SGHRS and CDR2 YFSETQ. CDR3 length equals 14 residues. Trimming pared 4 bases from V and 4 bases from J, leaving 14 bases between. This CDR3 reads CASSPGGEGTEAFF. CDR3 sequence (DNA): TGCGCCAGCAGCCCTGGAGGGGAAGGCACTGAAGCTTTCTTT.

The V and J genes are TRBV5-6 and TRBJ1-2; TRBD1 might be the D (6 bases). This CDR3 region has 14 residues. The V and J ends lost 0 bases and 9 bases respectively, with 15 bases between them. CDR1 SGHDT and CDR2 YYEEEE come from the germline V gene. The CDR3: CASSLGQGLIRYTF. CDR3 DNA sequence: TGTGCCAGCAGCTTGGGGCAGGGGCTGATACGCTACACCTTC.

This clone has a handful of counts. The chain carries TRBV14 and TRBJ2-7; maybe TRBD2 (6 bases). CDR3 length equals 14 residues. The ends were cut back, 6 bases at V and 7 bases at J, with 19 bases in the middle. Germline V CDR1 and CDR2: SGHDN, FVKESK. Here the CDR3 DNA reads TGTGCCAGCAGTCCTACTAGCTCCCACCGGGAGCAGTACTTC. Residues: CASSPTSSHREQYF.

The chain recombines TRBV20-1 with TRBJ1-1; tentatively, D is TRBD1 (5 bases). V gave up 1 base and J gave up 10 bases, with 10 bases separating them. This CDR3 is 11 amino acids long. Per the germline V gene, CDR1 is DFQATT and CDR2 is SNEGSKA (reference sequence). CDR3 sequence (DNA): TGCAGTGCTAGAGCAGGGTATGGAGCTTTCTTT. Its translation: CSARAGYGAFF.

The V and J genes are TRBV7-3 and TRBJ1-2; D is unclear. Germline V gene lookup returns CDR1 SGHTA and CDR2 FQGTGA. Trimming shortened V by 5 bases and J by 7 bases, and 17 bases separated the two germline ends. CDR3 size: 14 residues. CDR3 residues: CASSPVGGIGGYTF. The CDR3 DNA reads as TGTGCCAGCAGCCCCGTGGGAGGGATTGGTGGCTACACCTTC. Combining the CDR3 with reference TRBV7-3 and TRBJ1-2 gives the whole variable domain GAGVSQTPSNKVTEKGKYVELRCDPISGHTALYWYRQSLGQGPEFLIYFQGTGAADDSGLPNDRFFAVRPEGSVSTLKIQRTERGDSAVYLCASSPVGGIGGYTFGSGTRLTVV.

The V and J genes are TRBV5-1 and TRBJ2-5, with a possible D match to TRBD2 (6 bases). Germline lookup yields CDR1 SGHRS and CDR2 YFSETQ. V shed 0 bases and J shed 2 bases, with 8 bases lying between them. The CDR3 has 14 residues. In DNA form, the CDR3 reads TGCGCCAGCAGCTTGGGGGGGGTTCAAGAGACCCAGTACTTC. Its protein product is CASSLGGVQETQYF.

V gene TRBV7-2 combines with J gene TRBJ2-1, with D possibly being TRBD2 (6 bases). This CDR3 is built from 16 residues. CDR1 SGHTA and CDR2 FQGNSA come from the germline V gene. With 1 base removed from V and 3 bases from J, the gap between germline ends came to 13 bases. The CDR3 reads CASSLGSSGVYNEQFF. The CDR3 DNA is TGTGCCAGCAGCTTAGGGTCCTCGGGGGTCTACAATGAGCAGTTCTTC.

The rearrangement links TRBV7-4 to TRBJ2-6; D is uncertain. Looked up from germline, CDR1 is SGHVT and CDR2 is SQSDAQ. V lost 5 bases and J 5 bases, leaving 16 bases between the germline ends. The CDR3 extends over 16 amino acids. The CDR3 loop reads CASSASSQSRANVLTF. DNA for the CDR3: TGTGCCAGCAGCGCGAGCTCACAAAGTCGGGCCAACGTCCTGACTTTC.

This clone was recorded once. This chain connects TRBV14 to TRBJ2-1; 7 bases match TRBD1. V gave up 0 bases and J gave up 2 bases; unmatched junction bases: 1. CDR1 and CDR2 (germline): SGHDN, FVKESK. This CDR3 is 15 amino acids long. Written as DNA, the CDR3 is TGTGCCAGCAGCCAAGAGACAGGGACCTACAATGAGCAGTTCTTC. This codes for CASSQETGTYNEQFF.

This clone was detected only a few times. The chain is built from TRBV27 and TRBJ2-7; D not certain. The germline V gene encodes CDR1 MNHEY and CDR2 SMNVEV (reference sequence). V was clipped by 2 bases and J by 3 bases, with 8 bases between them. The CDR3 consists of 13 residues. In DNA, the CDR3 is TGTGCCAGCAGTTTACGGGCCCTCTACGAGCAGTACTTC. As protein: CASSLRALYEQYF.

The V gene is TRBV5-6, the J gene TRBJ2-7, with a possible D match to TRBD1 (6 bases). Trimming stripped 4 bases from V and 4 bases from J, with 12 bases between. The CDR3 consists of 13 residues. Germline V gene data show CDR1 as SGHDT and CDR2 as YYEEEE. The CDR3 nucleotides read TGTGCCAGCAGCAGCGACAGGAGTTACGAGCAGTACTTC. As protein: CASSSDRSYEQYF.

The rearrangement joins TRBV9 to TRBJ1-1; no firm D call. Trimming removed 0 bases from V and 4 bases from J, with 13 bases in between. CDR1 is SGDLS, CDR2 YYNGEE, per germline. The CDR3 has 15 residues. CDR3 protein: CASSVGVGSGTEAFF. CDR3 sequence (DNA): TGTGCCAGCAGCGTAGGGGTAGGGAGCGGCACTGAAGCTTTCTTT.

This clone appeared once. The rearrangement uses TRBV7-3 and TRBJ2-5; D might be TRBD2 (7 bases). Trimming pared 3 bases from V and 5 bases from J, leaving 16 bases between. The CDR3 is 15 amino acids. Germline loops: CDR1 SGHTA, CDR2 FQGTGA. CDR3 sequence reads: CASSLAGARAETQYF. CDR3 sequence (DNA): TGTGCCAGCAGCTTGGCGGGGGCGAGAGCTGAGACCCAGTACTTC.